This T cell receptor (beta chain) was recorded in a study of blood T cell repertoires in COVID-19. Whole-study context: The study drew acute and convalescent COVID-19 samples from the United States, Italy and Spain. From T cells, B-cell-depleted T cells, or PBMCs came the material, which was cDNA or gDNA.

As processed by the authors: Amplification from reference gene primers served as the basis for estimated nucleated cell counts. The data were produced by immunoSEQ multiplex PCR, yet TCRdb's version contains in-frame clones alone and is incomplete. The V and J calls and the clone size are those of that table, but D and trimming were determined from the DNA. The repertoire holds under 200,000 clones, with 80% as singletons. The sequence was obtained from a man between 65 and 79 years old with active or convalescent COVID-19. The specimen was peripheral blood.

CDR3 DNA sequence: TGTGCCAGCAGCGGAGCGACGGGAGCCCCTGAAGCTTTCTTT. Translated, it gives CASSGATGAPEAFF. This chain links TRBV11-2 with TRBJ1-1; D uncertain. The CDR3 is 14 residues long. V was shortened by 5 bases and J by 6 bases, with 16 bases between the two germline ends. Germline values: CDR1 SGHAT, CDR2 FQNNGV.